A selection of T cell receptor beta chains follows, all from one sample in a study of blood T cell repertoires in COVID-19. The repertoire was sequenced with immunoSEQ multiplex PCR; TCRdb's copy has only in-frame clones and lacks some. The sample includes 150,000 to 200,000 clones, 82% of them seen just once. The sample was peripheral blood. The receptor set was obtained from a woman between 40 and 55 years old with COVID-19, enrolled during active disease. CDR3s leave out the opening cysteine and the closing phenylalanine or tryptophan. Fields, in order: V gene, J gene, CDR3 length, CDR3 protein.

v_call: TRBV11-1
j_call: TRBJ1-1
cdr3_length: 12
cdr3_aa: ASSNRGPNTEAF

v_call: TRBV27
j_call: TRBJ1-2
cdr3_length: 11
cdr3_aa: ASSRAEQAGYT

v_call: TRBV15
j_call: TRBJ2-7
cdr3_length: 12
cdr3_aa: ATSSLLETYEQY

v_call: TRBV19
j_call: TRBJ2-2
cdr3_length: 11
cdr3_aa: ASGWTRFGELF

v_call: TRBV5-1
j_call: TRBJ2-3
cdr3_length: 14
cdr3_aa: ASSLAGRLSTDTQY

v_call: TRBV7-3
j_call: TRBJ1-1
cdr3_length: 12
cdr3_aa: ASSLSARDDEAF

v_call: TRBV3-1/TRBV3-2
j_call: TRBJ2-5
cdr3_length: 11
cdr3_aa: ASSPTGGETQY

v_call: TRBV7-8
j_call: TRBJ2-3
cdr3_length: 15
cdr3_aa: ASSSGLAGGKPDTQY

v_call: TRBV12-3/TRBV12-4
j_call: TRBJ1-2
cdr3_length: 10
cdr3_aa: ASSGRTSGYT

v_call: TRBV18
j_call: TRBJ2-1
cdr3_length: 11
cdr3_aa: ASSQGVYNEQF

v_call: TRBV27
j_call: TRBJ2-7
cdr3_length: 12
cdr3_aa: ASSLRGEAYEQY

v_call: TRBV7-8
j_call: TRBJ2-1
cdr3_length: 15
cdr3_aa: ASSLELRPSSYNEQF

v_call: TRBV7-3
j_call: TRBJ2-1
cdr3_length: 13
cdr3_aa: ASSLTGSSYNEQF

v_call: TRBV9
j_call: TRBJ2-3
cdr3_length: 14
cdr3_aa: ASSVGLAGVSSRQY

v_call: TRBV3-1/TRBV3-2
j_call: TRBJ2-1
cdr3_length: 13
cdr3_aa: ASSPPGQLNNEQF

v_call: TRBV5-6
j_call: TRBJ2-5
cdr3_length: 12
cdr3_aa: ASSLGDPGETQY

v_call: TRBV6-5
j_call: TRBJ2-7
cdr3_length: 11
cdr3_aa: ASSGTGVHEQY

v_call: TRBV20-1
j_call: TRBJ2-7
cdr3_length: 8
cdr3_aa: SVRGNEQY

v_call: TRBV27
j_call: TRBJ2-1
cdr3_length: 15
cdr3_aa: ASSPFSSGGSYNEQF

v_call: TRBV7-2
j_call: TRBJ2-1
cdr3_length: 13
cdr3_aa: ASSTSGRSYNEQF

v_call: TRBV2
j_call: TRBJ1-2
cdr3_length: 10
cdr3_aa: ASSGTTYGYT

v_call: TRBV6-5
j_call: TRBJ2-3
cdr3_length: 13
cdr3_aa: ASSWTGGDSDTQY

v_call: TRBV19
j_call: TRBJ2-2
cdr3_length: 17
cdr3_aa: ASSIRGPGQGGTTGELF

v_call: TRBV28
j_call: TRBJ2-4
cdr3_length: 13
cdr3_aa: ASTPGGLAKNIQY

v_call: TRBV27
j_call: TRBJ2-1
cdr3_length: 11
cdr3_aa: ASTPSHGGEQF

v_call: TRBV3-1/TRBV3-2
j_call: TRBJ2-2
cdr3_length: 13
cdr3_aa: ASSRLLALAGELF

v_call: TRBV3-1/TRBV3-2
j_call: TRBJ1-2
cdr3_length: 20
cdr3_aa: ASSTLRARPQTGPRANYGYT

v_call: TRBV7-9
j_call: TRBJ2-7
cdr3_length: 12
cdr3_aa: ASSPYGSSYEQY

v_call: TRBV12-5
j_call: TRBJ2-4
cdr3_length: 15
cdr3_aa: ASGLGPGGTLGNIQY

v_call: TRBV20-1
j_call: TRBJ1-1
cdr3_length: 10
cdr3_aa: SASTMNTEAF

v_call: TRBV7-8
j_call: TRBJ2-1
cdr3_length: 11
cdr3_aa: ASSPRTGNEQF

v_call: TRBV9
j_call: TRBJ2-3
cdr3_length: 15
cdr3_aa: ASSVGQGEGVTDTQY

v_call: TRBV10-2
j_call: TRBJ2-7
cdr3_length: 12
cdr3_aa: ASRIAFPEAEQY

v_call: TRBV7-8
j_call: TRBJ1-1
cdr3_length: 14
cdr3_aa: ASSWSRGLVSGEAF

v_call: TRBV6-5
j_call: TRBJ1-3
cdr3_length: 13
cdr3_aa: ASGRQVRSGNTIY

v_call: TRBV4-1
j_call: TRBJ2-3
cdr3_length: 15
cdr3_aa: ASSQDGLAGVTDTQY

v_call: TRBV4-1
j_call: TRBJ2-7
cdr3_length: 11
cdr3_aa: ASSHGGTYEQY

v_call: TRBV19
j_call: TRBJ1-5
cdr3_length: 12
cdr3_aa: ASSRQGYGQPQH

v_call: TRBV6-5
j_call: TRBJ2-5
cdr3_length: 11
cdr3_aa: ASEDRGQETQY

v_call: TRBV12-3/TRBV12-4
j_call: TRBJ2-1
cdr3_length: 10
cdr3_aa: ASKLRGNEQF

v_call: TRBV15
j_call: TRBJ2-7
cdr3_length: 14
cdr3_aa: ATSKGREFLSYEQY

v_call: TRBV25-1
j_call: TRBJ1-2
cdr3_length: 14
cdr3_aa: ASSEAGTGANYGYT

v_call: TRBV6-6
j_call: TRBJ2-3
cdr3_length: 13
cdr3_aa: ASRPQLPGADTQY

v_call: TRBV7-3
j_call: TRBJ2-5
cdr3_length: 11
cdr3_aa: ASSLRPQETQY

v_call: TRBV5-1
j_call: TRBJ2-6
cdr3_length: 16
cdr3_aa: ASSSIGTGFSGANVLT

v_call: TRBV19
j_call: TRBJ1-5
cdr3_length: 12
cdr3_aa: ASSGRQGHQPQH